The clone carrying this T cell receptor beta chain was counted only a few times. This specimen comes from a study of blood T cell repertoires in COVID-19. Across the study: T cells, B-cell-depleted T cells, or PBMCs provided the cDNA or gDNA that served as material.

The V segment lost 5 bases and the J segment 1 base; nucleotides outside the gene matches: 2. This CDR3 is 15 amino acids long. The germline gives CDR1 WNHNN, CDR2 SYGVQD (reference sequence). Original handling: It was from reference gene primer amplification that nucleated cell counts were estimated. Sequenced by immunoSEQ multiplex PCR; TCRdb stores in-frame clones only, minus some. V, J and clone size are taken as reported in that table, and D and trimming were inferred from the DNA itself. The repertoire has 100,000 to 150,000 clones, almost 85% of them found once; the top ten carry more than 1.2%.

The chain is built from TRBV10-1 and TRBJ2-2, with 9 bases fitting TRBD2. This clonotype originated in a man between 60 and 75 years old with acute or convalescent COVID-19. Sequencing was done on a sample of peripheral blood. The CDR3 sequence is CASSSAGGNTGELFF. The CDR3 DNA reads as TGCGCCAGCAGTTCAGCGGGGGGGAACACCGGGGAGCTGTTTTTT.